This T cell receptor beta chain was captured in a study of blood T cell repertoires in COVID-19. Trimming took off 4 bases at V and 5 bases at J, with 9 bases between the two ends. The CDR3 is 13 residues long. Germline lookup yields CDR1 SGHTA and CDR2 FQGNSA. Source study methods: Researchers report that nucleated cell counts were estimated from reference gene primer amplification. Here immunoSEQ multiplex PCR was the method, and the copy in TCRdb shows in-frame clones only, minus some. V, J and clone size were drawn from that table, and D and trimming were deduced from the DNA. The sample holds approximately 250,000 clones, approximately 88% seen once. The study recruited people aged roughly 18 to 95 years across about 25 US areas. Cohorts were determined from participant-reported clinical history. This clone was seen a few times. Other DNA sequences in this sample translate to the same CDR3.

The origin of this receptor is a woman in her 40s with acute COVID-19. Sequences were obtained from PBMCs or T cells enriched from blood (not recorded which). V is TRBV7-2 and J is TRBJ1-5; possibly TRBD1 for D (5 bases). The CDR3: CASSSQGDQPQHF. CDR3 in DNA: TGTGCCAGCAGCTCCCAAGGGGATCAGCCCCAGCATTTT.